Following are 7 T cell receptor beta chains from one sample sequenced in a study of T cell responses to AZD1222 COVID-19 vaccine. This table comes from immunoSEQ multiplex PCR, and its TCRdb copy is limited to in-frame clones, with some not included. The sample carries approximately 150,000 clones, around nine tenths recorded once. The sequenced sample was peripheral blood, obtained on day 0 of AZD1222 vaccination. These receptors came from an adult in good health.

The chain recombines TRBV28 with TRBJ2-7; tentative D call: TRBD2 (6 bases). Germline V lookup: CDR1 MDHEN, CDR2 SYDVKM. The ends were cut back, 3 bases at V and 7 bases at J, with 19 bases in the middle. This CDR3 contains 15 residues. CDR3 DNA sequence: TGTGCCAGCAGTTTGTGGTTGGAGGAGGAGGGAGAGCAGTACTTC. This sequence encodes CASSLWLEEEGEQYF.

The chain combines TRBV7-6 with TRBJ2-7; no firm D call. Trimming pared 4 bases from V and 4 bases from J, leaving 17 bases between. There are 15 residues in the CDR3. CDR1 and CDR2 from the germline V gene are SGHVS and FNYEAQ. The CDR3 bases are TGTGCCAGCAGCTCACAGCCGACGGCCGTGTACGAGCAGTACTTC. It codes for CASSSQPTAVYEQYF. Variable domain in full (rest from reference TRBV7-6 and TRBJ2-7): GAGVSQSPRYKVTKRGQDVALRCDPISGHVSLYWYRQALGQGPEFLTYFNYEAQQDKSGLPNDRFSAERPEGSISTLTIQRTEQRDSAMYRCASSSQPTAVYEQYFGPGTRLTVT.

In its sample, this clone was seen a few times. Other DNA variants within this sample encode the same CDR3. This sequence joins TRBV5-1 and TRBJ1-1, with 11 bases matching TRBD1. This CDR3 is 15 amino acids long. V shed 4 bases, J shed 0 bases, and the junction held 2 bases outside the gene matches. CDR1 SGHRS and CDR2 YFSETQ come from the germline V gene. The CDR3: CASSRDRGMNTEAFF. CDR3 nucleotides: TGCGCCAGCAGCAGGGACAGGGGGATGAACACTGAAGCTTTCTTT. The whole variable domain, filled in from reference TRBV5-1 and TRBJ1-1, reads KAGVTQTPRYLIKTRGQQVTLSCSPISGHRSVSWYQQTPGQGLQFLFEYFSETQRNKGNFPGRFSGRQFSNSRSEMNVSTLELGDSALYLCASSRDRGMNTEAFFGQGTRLTVV.

The V and J genes are TRBV25-1 and TRBJ2-1; perhaps TRBD1 as D (6 bases). Germline values: CDR1 MGHDK, CDR2 SYGVNS. V lost 0 bases and J lost 7, with 13 bases in between. This CDR3 is 15 amino acids long. The CDR3 loop is CASSEYKLGGNEQFF. CDR3 DNA: TGTGCCAGCAGTGAATACAAACTAGGGGGTAATGAGCAGTTCTTC.

To note about this clone: Germline is not matched at one junction end, which may reflect a read error. The chain has TRBV18 and TRBJ2-3, with D perhaps TRBD1 or TRBD2 (5 bases each). CDR1 is KGHSH, CDR2 LQKENI, per germline. CDR3 length: 15 amino acids. This CDR3 reads CASSPPGESTDTQYF. DNA of the CDR3: TGTGCCAGCTCACCACCGGGGGAAAGCACGGATACGCAGTATTTT.

The chain employs TRBV28 and TRBJ2-7, with D tentatively TRBD1 (5 bases). Trimming took 7 bases from V and 2 from J, leaving 12 bases between them. In germline, CDR1 is MDHEN, CDR2 SYDVKM. The CDR3 covers 13 residues. This CDR3 is CASTYRQAYEQYF. The DNA for the CDR3 is TGTGCCAGCACCTACAGGCAAGCCTACGAGCAGTACTTC.

The genes are TRBV6-6 and TRBJ2-7; D is ambiguous. The CDR3 runs 13 residues. The germline V gene encodes CDR1 MNHNY and CDR2 SVGAGI (reference sequence). Trimming cost V 2 bases and J 2 bases, with 7 bases left between them. The CDR3, as DNA: TGTGCCAGCAGTTACAGGGAAACCTACGAGCAGTACTTC. Its protein product is CASSYRETYEQYF.